The 18 T cell receptor beta chains below come from one sample, sequenced in a study of blood T cell repertoires in COVID-19. Some clones are missing from TCRdb's copy, which holds only in-frame ones; the method was immunoSEQ multiplex PCR. Found here are 180,000 or so clones, about four fifths of them singletons; the top ten hold 7.5%. Sequencing was done on a sample of PBMCs or T cells enriched from blood (not recorded which). These receptors all stem from a man aged 40-49 years who had recovered from COVID-19.

The J gene is TRBJ1-2, the V gene TRBV30; 9 positions match TRBD1. Germline assignment: CDR1 GTSNPN and CDR2 SVGIG (reference sequence). This CDR3 has 13 residues. The V segment lost 1 base and the J segment 6 bases; nucleotides outside the gene matches: 3. Here the CDR3 reads CAWSADRGNGYTF. The CDR3 DNA is TGTGCCTGGAGTGCGGACAGGGGAAATGGCTACACCTTC.

This clone occurred once. This chain uses TRBV5-8 with TRBJ2-3; 8 nucleotides match TRBD2. CDR1 is SGHTS and CDR2 is YDEGEE in the germline V gene. This CDR3 region has 17 residues. The ends lost 4 bases at V and 2 bases at J; junction bases unmatched: 12. The CDR3 region has the DNA TGTGCCAGCAGCCCGGAGCGGGGGATAACTTCCACAGATACGCAGTATTTT. Encoded protein: CASSPERGITSTDTQYF.

The V call is TRBV19, the J call TRBJ2-7; 7 positions match TRBD1. CDR3 size: 14 residues. J was trimmed by 5 bases and V by 5 bases; bases with no gene match: 9. The V gene's germline CDR1 is LNHDA and CDR2 SQIVND (reference sequence). CDR3 loop: CASSSRQGRDEQYF. The CDR3, as DNA: TGTGCCAGTAGTTCCCGACAGGGCAGGGACGAGCAGTACTTC.

The chain links TRBV30 to TRBJ1-4; D remains unclear. The V end lost 0 bases, the J end lost 4 bases, and 9 bases lay between the germline ends. This CDR3 is built from 14 residues. Germline CDR1 reads GTSNPN; CDR2 reads SVGIG (reference sequence). The CDR3: CAWSVGMGNEKLFF. The CDR3 bases are TGTGCCTGGAGTGTCGGGATGGGTAATGAAAAACTGTTTTTT. The whole variable domain, filled in from reference TRBV30 and TRBJ1-4, reads SQTIHQWPATLVQPVGSPLSLECTVEGTSNPNLYWYRQAAGRGLQLLFYSVGIGQISSEVPQNLSASRPQDRQFILSSKKLLLSDSGFYLCAWSVGMGNEKLFFGSGTQLSVL.

This rearrangement joins TRBV5-1 to TRBJ2-3, with D maybe TRBD2 (5 bases). The V gene's germline CDR1 is SGHRS and CDR2 YFSETQ. This CDR3 has 13 residues. Trimming removed 2 bases at V and 4 bases at J, with 8 bases between. CDR3 region: CASSLSGSDTQYF. Here the CDR3 DNA reads TGCGCCAGCAGCTTAAGCGGCTCAGATACGCAGTATTTT.

The CDR3 nucleotides are TGCGCCAGCAGCCAGTCCCGGTTCGACGAGCAGTACTTC. Translation gives CASSQSRFDEQYF. V usage is TRBV4-3 and J usage is TRBJ2-7; D gene unclear. The CDR3 covers 13 residues. Trimming stripped 3 bases from V and 5 bases from J, with 11 bases between. The germline V gene has CDR1 LGHNA and CDR2 YSLEER.

This rearrangement joins TRBV2 to TRBJ2-3, with 11 bases fitting TRBD2. The length of the CDR3 is 15 residues. CDR1 and CDR2 from the germline V gene are SNHLY and FYNNEI. The junction had 9 bases not matched to a gene; V was cut back by 8 bases and J by 5 bases. The CDR3 protein is CASDDSGGARDTQYF. DNA of the CDR3: TGTGCCAGCGACGATAGCGGGGGGGCTAGAGATACGCAGTATTTT.

The chain links TRBV18 to TRBJ1-1; 9 positions match TRBD1. The CDR3 is 16 amino acids. Per the germline V gene, CDR1 is KGHSH and CDR2 is LQKENI. V was pared by 3 bases and J by 3 bases, with 8 bases of the junction left unmatched. The CDR3 reads CASSPRTGDGYTEAFF. The CDR3 coding sequence is TGTGCCAGCTCACCTCGGACAGGGGATGGTTACACTGAAGCTTTCTTT.

The rearrangement links TRBV5-1 to TRBJ2-7, with TRBD2 matching over 7 bases. Germline V gene data show CDR1 as SGHRS and CDR2 as YFSETQ. V lost 0 bases to trimming and J lost 2 bases; unmatched junction nucleotides: 8. This CDR3 spans 16 amino acids. The DNA for the CDR3 is TGCGCCAGCAGCTTGGATGTGACTAGCAACACCTACGAGCAGTACTTC. Protein: CASSLDVTSNTYEQYF.

The V call is TRBV7-2, the J call TRBJ1-5; D gene ambiguous. V was clipped by 4 bases and J by 7 bases, with 11 bases between them. The CDR3 length is 13 residues. From germline, CDR1 is SGHTA and CDR2 FQGNSA. CDR3 DNA: TGTGCCAGCAGCTCATTCTACCCCCAGCCCCAGCATTTT. Translation: CASSSFYPQPQHF.

Written as DNA, the CDR3 is TGTGCCAGCAGCTCCGGGGTGATAGGGGGCTACACCTTC. It encodes CASSSGVIGGYTF. V usage is TRBV13 and J usage is TRBJ1-2; D uncertain. This CDR3 is built from 13 residues. Germline CDR1 PRHDT, CDR2 FYEKMQ (reference sequence). The V gene lost 4 bases and the J gene lost 8 bases, with 14 bases spanning the gap.

In its sample, this clone was seen a few times. V and J are TRBV5-1 and TRBJ1-1; D ambiguous. The germline V and J ends were trimmed by 4 bases and 6 bases, with 13 bases remaining between them. The CDR3 is made up of 13 amino acids. Germline V gene sequence: CDR1 SGHRS, CDR2 YFSETQ. The CDR3, as DNA: TGCGCCAGCAGCGATAAAGCCTTCTCTGAAGCTTTCTTT. Its protein is CASSDKAFSEAFF.

The chain couples TRBV6-5 to TRBJ1-2; no clear D. The V gene's germline CDR1 is MNHEY and CDR2 SVGAGI. The length of the CDR3 is 14 residues. V gave up 6 bases and J gave up 0 bases, with 11 bases separating them. Here the CDR3 DNA reads TGTGCCAGCAGACAATACAGAACTAACTATGGCTACACCTTC. Its translation is CASRQYRTNYGYTF.

This chain connects TRBV7-6 to TRBJ2-7, with a weak D call TRBD1 (5 bases). CDR1 and CDR2 (germline): SGHVS, FNYEAQ. The CDR3 sequence is 15 residues long. Trimming removed 1 base at V and 0 bases at J, with 10 bases between. CDR3 DNA: TGTGCCAGCAGCTTAGAGACAGCCCCCTCCTACGAGCAGTACTTC. Translation: CASSLETAPSYEQYF. Drawing the rest from reference TRBV7-6 and TRBJ2-7, the complete variable domain is GAGVSQSPRYKVTKRGQDVALRCDPISGHVSLYWYRQALGQGPEFLTYFNYEAQQDKSGLPNDRFSAERPEGSISTLTIQRTEQRDSAMYRCASSLETAPSYEQYFGPGTRLTVT.

This sequence joins TRBV3-1 (or the pseudogene TRBV3-2) and TRBJ1-1, with D perhaps TRBD1 (5 bases). The germline CDR1 and CDR2 sequences are LGHDT and YNNKEL (reference sequence). The CDR3 is made up of 13 amino acids. V shed 4 bases and J shed 6 bases, with 12 bases lying between them. CDR3 loop: CASSRRGEAEAFF. In DNA form, the CDR3 reads TGTGCCAGCAGCCGGCGGGGGGAGGCTGAAGCTTTCTTT.

This chain connects TRBV30 to TRBJ1-6, with unresolved D. There are 13 residues in the CDR3. Germline values: CDR1 GTSNPN, CDR2 SVGIG (reference sequence). Trimming stripped 0 bases from V and 7 bases from J, with 7 bases between. The DNA for the CDR3 is TGTGCCTGGAGTGTACAGACCAATTCACCCCTCCACTTT. Protein sequence: CAWSVQTNSPLHF.

V is TRBV19 and J is TRBJ1-4; no firm D call. The CDR3 loop spans 15 amino acids. Trimming took 3 bases from V and 7 from J, leaving 15 bases between them. Germline assignment: CDR1 LNHDA and CDR2 SQIVND (reference sequence). The CDR3 DNA reads TGTGCCAGTAGTATCGGGAGACTCCCACCTGAAAAACTGTTTTTT. It encodes CASSIGRLPPEKLFF. The full variable domain, its missing parts supplied by reference TRBV19 and TRBJ1-4, is DGGITQSPKYLFRKEGQNVTLSCEQNLNHDAMYWYRQDPGQGLRLIYYSQIVNDFQKGDIAEGYSVSREKKESFPLTVTSAQKNPTAFYLCASSIGRLPPEKLFFGSGTQLSVL.

The chain couples TRBV29-1 to TRBJ1-2, with 12 positions matching TRBD1. The V gene end was trimmed by 5 bases and the J gene end by 6 bases; junction bases not matched to a gene: 7. The germline CDR1 and CDR2 sequences are SQVTM and ANQGSEA. The CDR3 has 14 residues. The CDR3: CSVSSGTGGDGYTF. CDR3 nucleotide sequence: TGCAGCGTTTCTTCCGGGACAGGGGGCGATGGCTACACCTTC.